Shown below are 29 T cell receptor beta chains from a single sample sequenced in a study of Ad26.COV2.S vaccination and SARS-CoV-2 variants. Regarding treatment: roughly 19 received Ad26.COV2.S at low or high dose, single or two shots; 5 received placebo; per-sample allocation not given. Sample collection was performed on day 63 after the first vaccine or placebo injection. Some clones are missing from TCRdb's copy, which holds only in-frame ones; the method was immunoSEQ multiplex PCR. The data contain 300,000 to 500,000 clones, about 88% of them singletons. The sequenced sample was peripheral blood, obtained in a trial of Ad26.COV2.S vaccine versus placebo. Every receptor here comes from a person aged 18-60 years who received the Ad26.COV2.S COVID-19 vaccine or a placebo.

This chain links TRBV5-1 with TRBJ1-1; 8 bases are shared with TRBD1. V dropped 9 bases and J dropped 1; count of bases not matched to a gene: 8. The length of the CDR3 is 14 residues. CDR1 and CDR2 (germline): SGHRS, YFSETQ. The CDR3 reads CATATGAENTEAFF. CDR3 coding DNA: TGCGCCACCGCGACAGGGGCCGAGAACACTGAAGCTTTCTTT.

This chain connects TRBV10-3 to TRBJ2-3, with 10 bases that match TRBD2. The CDR3 runs 16 residues. The germline gives CDR1 ENHRY, CDR2 SYGVKD. Unmatched junction bases numbered 4, after V lost 2 bases and J lost 2 bases. The CDR3 loop is CAISEASGGSTDTQYF. The CDR3 DNA reads as TGTGCCATCAGTGAGGCTAGCGGGGGTTCCACAGATACGCAGTATTTT.

This sequence joins TRBV5-1 and TRBJ2-5, with D perhaps matching TRBD1 or TRBD2 (5 bases each). Trimming removed 5 bases at V and 7 bases at J, with 18 bases between. This CDR3 is 14 amino acids long. Germline V CDR1 and CDR2: SGHRS, YFSETQ. The CDR3 DNA sequence: TGCGCCAGCAGAGCTCACGTGGGGGAGAGGACCCAGTACTTC. It is translated as CASRAHVGERTQYF.

For the CDR3, the DNA is TGTGCCAGCAGTTTGGTGTGGTCAGATACGCAGTATTTT. This gives the protein CASSLVWSDTQYF. The chain is built from TRBV12-3 or TRBV12-4 and TRBJ2-3; D unclear. The CDR3 is made up of 13 amino acids. Trimming removed 3 bases from V and 4 bases from J, with 8 bases in between.

The genes are TRBV9 and TRBJ1-6; D gene uncertain. The germline CDR1 and CDR2 sequences are SGDLS and YYNGEE. The length of the CDR3 is 14 residues. The V end was cut by 4 bases, the J end by 5 bases, with 10 bases between. The CDR3 DNA is TGTGCCAGCAGCACGACAAATAATAATTCACCCCTCCACTTT. Translated, it gives CASSTTNNNSPLHF.

This chain joins TRBV7-8 and TRBJ2-7; TRBD2 matches 10 bases. CDR3 length equals 14 residues. The germline V gene encodes CDR1 SGHVS and CDR2 FQNEAQ. Trimming cost V 5 bases and J 6 bases; bases outside gene matches: 7. CDR3 region: CASSGGLAAGEQYF. The CDR3 coding sequence is TGTGCCAGCAGCGGCGGACTAGCGGCGGGCGAGCAGTACTTC.

V gene TRBV3-1 (or the pseudogene TRBV3-2) combines with J gene TRBJ2-7, with a possible D match to TRBD2 (5 bases). The CDR3 sequence is 14 residues long. Trimming cost V 1 base and J 7 bases, with 14 bases left between them. Germline V CDR1 and CDR2: LGHDT, YNNKEL (reference sequence). The CDR3 reads CASSQGPTPGEQYF. DNA for the CDR3: TGTGCCAGCAGCCAAGGTCCCACCCCGGGGGAGCAGTACTTC.

J is TRBJ2-1 and V is TRBV13; 8 bases fit TRBD2. CDR3 size: 15 residues. The V gene's germline CDR1 is PRHDT and CDR2 FYEKMQ (reference sequence). V was clipped by 4 bases and J by 1 base; unmatched bases: 3. The CDR3 DNA reads as TGTGCCAGCAGCTCCCGCGGGGGGTCCTACAATGAGCAGTTCTTC. Protein product: CASSSRGGSYNEQFF.

V usage is TRBV6-6 and J usage is TRBJ2-3, with TRBD1 as a possible D gene (6 bases). Germline loops: CDR1 MNHNY, CDR2 SVGAGI (reference sequence). The CDR3 length is 15 residues. V gave up 6 bases and J gave up 2 bases, with 15 bases separating them. CDR3 sequence (DNA): TGTGCCAGCAGCGATATTCGGACAGCCACAGATACGCAGTATTTT. Its translation is CASSDIRTATDTQYF.

The chain combines TRBV18 with TRBJ1-3; D gene uncertain. V was trimmed by 4 bases and J by 2 bases, leaving 12 bases between them. CDR1 and CDR2 (germline): KGHSH, LQKENI. The CDR3 contains 15 residues. This CDR3 reads CASSRSESAGNTIYF. The CDR3 DNA follows: TGTGCCAGCTCACGTTCGGAGTCTGCTGGAAACACCATATATTTT.

The rearrangement uses TRBV7-2 and TRBJ2-1; D may be TRBD2 (6 bases). V was clipped by 0 bases and J by 6 bases, with 12 bases between them. Germline lookup yields CDR1 SGHTA and CDR2 FQGNSA. This CDR3 spans 15 amino acids. CDR3 DNA sequence: TGTGCCAGCAGCTTAGCGATCGGGGGTTTCAATGAGCAGTTCTTC. It is translated as CASSLAIGGFNEQFF.

The chain is built from TRBV27 and TRBJ1-1; D unclear. Between the trimmed V and J ends, which lost 3 bases and 3 bases, there was a span of 11 bases. There are 14 residues in the CDR3. Germline V gene lookup returns CDR1 MNHEY and CDR2 SMNVEV (reference sequence). The CDR3 DNA reads TGTGCCAGCAGTTTCCAGGCGGGAGACACTGAAGCTTTCTTT. Translation gives CASSFQAGDTEAFF.

This clone was recorded only once. This chain links TRBV18 with TRBJ2-2; weak D call: TRBD2 (7 bases). This CDR3 is 16 amino acids long. V lost 5 bases and J lost 7, with 20 bases in between. Germline-derived CDR1 and CDR2 are KGHSH and LQKENI. The CDR3, as DNA: TGTGCCAGCTCAGCAACCGAACCGCGGGGGCGCGGGGAGCTGTTTTTT. Translation gives CASSATEPRGRGELFF.

The chain recombines TRBV29-1 with TRBJ1-2, with TRBD1 identical over 8 bases. Losses at the gene ends were 5 bases for V and 3 bases for J; bases not matched to a gene: 8. Germline CDR1 reads SQVTM; CDR2 reads ANQGSEA. The CDR3 has 14 amino acids. CDR3 sequence reads: CSVYPTGDDYGYTF. Written as DNA, the CDR3 is TGCAGCGTTTATCCGACAGGGGACGACTATGGCTACACCTTC.

The chain carries TRBV5-4 and TRBJ2-6, with D perhaps TRBD1 (6 bases). The germline V gene has CDR1 SGHNT and CDR2 YYREEE (reference sequence). The CDR3 consists of 16 residues. Trimming stripped 8 bases from V and 0 bases from J, with 15 bases between. Here the CDR3 DNA reads TGTGCCAGTGCCGAAACAGGGTCCTCTGGGGCCAACGTCCTGACTTTC. This translates into CASAETGSSGANVLTF.

The CDR3 here is CASTQMGFSNTEAFF. CDR3 nucleotides: TGTGCCAGTACCCAAATGGGGTTTTCGAACACTGAAGCTTTCTTT. The genes are TRBV19 and TRBJ1-1; D gene ambiguous. The CDR3 is 15 amino acids. Trimming left V 7 bases short and J 1 base short, with 16 bases between. In germline, CDR1 is LNHDA, CDR2 SQIVND (reference sequence).

This chain connects TRBV11-2 to TRBJ2-7; TRBD1 matches at 9 bases. V trimming: 4 bases; J trimming: 2 bases; junction bases outside the gene matches: 3. Germline lookup yields CDR1 SGHAT and CDR2 FQNNGV. This CDR3 is 14 amino acids long. The CDR3 protein is CASSWGTGTYEQYF. The CDR3 DNA sequence: TGTGCCAGCAGCTGGGGGACAGGGACCTACGAGCAGTACTTC.

The rearrangement joins TRBV19 to TRBJ1-3; no firm D call. The V gene lost 3 bases and the J gene lost 0 bases, with 9 bases spanning the gap. This CDR3 has 15 amino acids. CDR1 is LNHDA, CDR2 SQIVND, per germline (reference sequence). The CDR3 sequence: CASSINRPSGNTIYF. CDR3 DNA sequence: TGTGCCAGTAGTATTAACAGACCCTCTGGAAACACCATATATTTT.

The chain is built from TRBV13 and TRBJ2-3; 8 bases are a match to TRBD2. The length of the CDR3 is 15 residues. Germline CDR1 reads PRHDT; CDR2 reads FYEKMQ (reference sequence). V lost 5 bases to trimming and J lost 4 bases; unmatched junction nucleotides: 8. CDR3 region: CASSPRGAWADTQYF. CDR3 DNA: TGTGCCAGCAGCCCGCGGGGGGCCTGGGCAGATACGCAGTATTTT. Complete variable domain (other parts from reference TRBV13 and TRBJ2-3): AAGVIQSPRHLIKEKRETATLKCYPIPRHDTVYWYQQGPGQDPQFLISFYEKMQSDKGSIPDRFSAQQFSDYHSELNMSSLELGDSALYFCASSPRGAWADTQYFGPGTRLTVL.

This chain's CDR3 is CASSETDRASSYEQYF. CDR3 bases: TGTGCCAGCAGTGAAACGGACAGGGCAAGTTCCTACGAGCAGTACTTC. J is TRBJ2-7 and V is TRBV6-1, with TRBD1 identical over 8 bases. The CDR3 is made up of 16 amino acids. The germline CDR1 and CDR2 sequences are MNHNS and SASEGT. J lost 1 base, V lost 2 bases, and 7 bases had no gene match.

This sequence joins TRBV5-8 and TRBJ1-5; 8 bases fit TRBD1. In germline, CDR1 is SGHTS, CDR2 YDEGEE. The CDR3 has 16 amino acids. The V segment lost 4 bases and the J segment 2 bases; nucleotides outside the gene matches: 8. CDR3 residues: CASSARTGFGNQPQHF. CDR3 sequence (DNA): TGTGCCAGCAGCGCTAGGACAGGGTTCGGCAATCAGCCCCAGCATTTT. Together with reference TRBV5-8 and TRBJ1-5, the CDR3 gives the full variable domain: EAGVTQSPTHLIKTRGQQATLRCSPISGHTSVYWYQQALGLGLQFLLWYDEGEERNRGNFPPRFSGRQFPNYSSELNVNALELEDSALYLCASSARTGFGNQPQHFGDGTRLSIL.

The V call is TRBV6-1, the J call TRBJ1-1, with D maybe TRBD1 (5 bases). Germline CDR1 MNHNS, CDR2 SASEGT. V gave up 0 bases and J gave up 7 bases, with 12 bases separating them. This CDR3 is 14 amino acids long. CDR3 in DNA: TGTGCCAGCAGTGAAGCGAGACAGCTCAATGAAGCTTTCTTT. Protein: CASSEARQLNEAFF.

This chain uses TRBV19 with TRBJ1-2; D is possibly TRBD1 (5 bases). Looked up from germline, CDR1 is LNHDA and CDR2 is SQIVND (reference sequence). This CDR3 has 14 residues. Trimming removed 3 bases at V and 10 bases at J, with 18 bases between. CDR3 sequence: CASSILVGGADYTF. The CDR3 DNA reads TGTGCCAGTAGTATTCTTGTGGGTGGGGCGGACTACACCTTC.

The rearrangement joins TRBV6-5 to TRBJ2-3, with 8 positions matching TRBD1. This CDR3 comprises 15 residues. Unmatched junction bases numbered 9, after V lost 8 bases and J lost 2 bases. CDR1 is MNHEY, CDR2 SVGAGI, per germline. The CDR3 region has the DNA TGTGCCAGCCAAGGCAGGGGGCATTTCACAGATACGCAGTATTTT. As protein: CASQGRGHFTDTQYF.

The chain employs TRBV2 and TRBJ2-1, with TRBD1 matching over 7 bases. V gave up 5 bases and J gave up 2 bases; unmatched junction bases: 3. This CDR3 comprises 14 residues. CDR1 SNHLY and CDR2 FYNNEI come from the germline V gene. This chain's CDR3 is CASSRDRTYNEQFF. CDR3 DNA sequence: TGTGCCAGCAGTCGGGACAGAACCTACAATGAGCAGTTCTTC.

The chain uses TRBV6-2 or TRBV6-3 and TRBJ1-1; no clear D gene. The germline V and J ends were trimmed by 0 bases and 5 bases, with 7 bases remaining between them. Germline V gene data show CDR1 as MNHEY and CDR2 as SVGEGT. The CDR3 consists of 13 residues. Here the CDR3 reads CASSYSLRTEAFF. The CDR3 DNA reads as TGTGCCAGCAGTTACTCGTTACGGACTGAAGCTTTCTTT.

This sequence joins TRBV21-1 and TRBJ1-2; TRBD1 is the table's D call and was not checked against the DNA. TRBV21-1 is listed as a pseudogene. The CDR3 totals 16 residues. CDR3 sequence (DNA): TGTGCCAGCAGCAAAGAAGACAGGGGCCGCGGGGAGGGCTACACCTTC. Its translation: CASSKEDRGRGEGYTF.

The rearrangement uses TRBV6-1 and TRBJ1-5, with D possibly being TRBD1 (5 bases). V gave up 0 bases and J gave up 9 bases, with 15 bases separating them. Germline CDR1 and CDR2: MNHNS and SASEGT. The CDR3 runs to 15 residues. CDR3 coding DNA: TGTGCCAGCAGTGAAGCGCGGGAGGGGAATAGGCCCCAGCATTTT. This sequence encodes CASSEAREGNRPQHF.

CDR3 loop: CATSREIQGGIQHF. The CDR3 DNA sequence: TGTGCCACCAGCAGAGAGATTCAAGGGGGGATCCAGCATTTT. The rearrangement links TRBV15 to TRBJ1-5, with D perhaps matching TRBD1 (6 bases). This CDR3 is built from 14 residues. Per germline, CDR1 LNHNV and CDR2 YYDKDF (reference sequence). Trimming removed 0 bases at V and 12 bases at J, with 15 bases between.